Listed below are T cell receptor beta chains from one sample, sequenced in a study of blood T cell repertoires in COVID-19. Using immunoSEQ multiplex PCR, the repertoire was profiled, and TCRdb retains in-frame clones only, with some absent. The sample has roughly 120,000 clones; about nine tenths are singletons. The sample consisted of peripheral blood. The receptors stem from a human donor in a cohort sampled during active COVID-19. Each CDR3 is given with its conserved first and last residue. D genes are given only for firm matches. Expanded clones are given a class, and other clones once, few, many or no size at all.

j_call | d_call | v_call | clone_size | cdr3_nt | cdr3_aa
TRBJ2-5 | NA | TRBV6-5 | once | TGTGCCAGCAGTAAGCAGGGGTGGTACCAAGAGACCCAGTACTTC | CASSKQGWYQETQYF
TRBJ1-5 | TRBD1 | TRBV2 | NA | TGTGCCAGCAGGGCAGGGGGCGCGAGGAAAAGTCAGCCCCAGCATTTT | CASRAGGARKSQPQHF
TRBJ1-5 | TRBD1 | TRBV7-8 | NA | TGTGCCAGCAGCTTACGGAGCGACAGGGTGGGTCAGCCCCAGCATTTT | CASSLRSDRVGQPQHF
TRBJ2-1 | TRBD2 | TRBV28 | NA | TGTGCCAGCAGTTTTACTAGCGGTTCCTACTACAATGAGCAGTTCTTC | CASSFTSGSYYNEQFF
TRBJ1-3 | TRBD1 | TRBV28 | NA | TGTGCCAGCAGTTTCCGGGACAGGGGGTACTCTGGAAACACCATATATTTT | CASSFRDRGYSGNTIYF
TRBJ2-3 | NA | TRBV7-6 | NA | TGTGCCAGCAGCCCCCAGGACAGCACTAGCACAGATACGCAGTATTTT | CASSPQDSTSTDTQYF
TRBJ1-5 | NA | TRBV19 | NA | TGTGCCAGCCATACGGCGGGAGGGACTAGCAATCAGCCCCAGCATTTT | CASHTAGGTSNQPQHF
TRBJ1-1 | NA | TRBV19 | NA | TGTGCCAGTAGTCCCAGGGGTAGGAACACTGAAGCTTTCTTT | CASSPRGRNTEAFF
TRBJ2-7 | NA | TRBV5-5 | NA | TGTGCCAGCAGCTTGACCGCAGTTATCTACGAGCAGTACTTC | CASSLTAVIYEQYF
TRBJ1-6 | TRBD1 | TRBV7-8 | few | TGTGCCAGCAGCTTTGGAGCGCAGGGACAGGGTTCACCCCTCCACTTT | CASSFGAQGQGSPLHF
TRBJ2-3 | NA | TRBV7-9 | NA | TGTGCCAGCAGCCCCGGTTGGCAGCCCAGACTAGGAAGCACAGATACGCAGTATTTT | CASSPGWQPRLGSTDTQYF